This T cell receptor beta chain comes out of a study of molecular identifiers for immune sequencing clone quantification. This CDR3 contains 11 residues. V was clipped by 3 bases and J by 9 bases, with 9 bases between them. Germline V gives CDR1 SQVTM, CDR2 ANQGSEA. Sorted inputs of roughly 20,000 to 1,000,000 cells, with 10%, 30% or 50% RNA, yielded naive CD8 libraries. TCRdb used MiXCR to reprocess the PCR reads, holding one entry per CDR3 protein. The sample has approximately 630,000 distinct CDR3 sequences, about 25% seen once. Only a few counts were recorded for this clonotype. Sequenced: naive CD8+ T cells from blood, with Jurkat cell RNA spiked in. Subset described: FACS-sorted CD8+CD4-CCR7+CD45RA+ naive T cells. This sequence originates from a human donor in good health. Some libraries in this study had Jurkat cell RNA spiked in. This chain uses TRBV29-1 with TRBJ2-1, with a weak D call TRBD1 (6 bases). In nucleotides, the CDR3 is TGCAGCGTTGATCTCAGGGGTGAGCAGTTCTTC. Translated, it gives CSVDLRGEQFF.